Below are 18 T cell receptor beta chains sequenced from a single sample in a study of T cell changes during pregnancy in multiple sclerosis. Data came from immunoSEQ multiplex PCR; TCRdb stores just in-frame clones and leaves some out. Of around 100,000 clones in the sample, almost 95% were seen once. The input for sequencing was peripheral blood, taken after pregnancy. The receptors come from a female donor with multiple sclerosis, enrolled in a pregnancy study.

The CDR3 bases are TGTGCCAGCAGCTTACCAGGCGTCCAAGAGACCCAGTACTTC. This sequence encodes CASSLPGVQETQYF. The chain employs TRBV7-8 and TRBJ2-5; D is uncertain. The CDR3 is made up of 14 amino acids. Germline V gene sequence: CDR1 SGHVS, CDR2 FQNEAQ. Trimming removed 2 bases from V and 1 base from J, with 8 bases in between.

The chain combines TRBV27 with TRBJ1-5; no definite D call. Germline-derived CDR1 and CDR2 are MNHEY and SMNVEV (reference sequence). The ends were cut back, 4 bases at V and 7 bases at J, with 14 bases in the middle. The CDR3 spans 14 residues. The CDR3 spells CASSYTSSGQPQHF. As DNA, the CDR3 is TGTGCCAGCAGTTACACATCAAGCGGGCAGCCCCAGCATTTT.

A single count supports this clone. The rearrangement uses TRBV6-6 and TRBJ2-5; 8 bases match TRBD2. This CDR3 is built from 15 residues. V was clipped by 3 bases and J by 5 bases; unmatched bases: 8. Germline V lookup: CDR1 MNHNY, CDR2 SVGAGI (reference sequence). The CDR3 DNA reads as TGTGCCAGCAGTTATCCGACGGGGGGGAGGGAGACCCAGTACTTC. This encodes CASSYPTGGRETQYF.

The V and J genes are TRBV5-5 and TRBJ1-4; D gene ambiguous. Germline CDR1 SGHKS, CDR2 YYEKEE (reference sequence). The ends were cut back, 0 bases at V and 10 bases at J, with 10 bases in the middle. The CDR3 covers 13 residues. The CDR3 region has the DNA TGTGCCAGCAGCTTGGATCGGGTGGGAAAACTGTTTTTT. Translated, it gives CASSLDRVGKLFF.

V usage is TRBV18 and J usage is TRBJ1-3; perhaps TRBD1 as D (5 bases). Trimming cost V 6 bases and J 0 bases, with 21 bases left between them. CDR3 length: 18 amino acids. Per germline, CDR1 KGHSH and CDR2 LQKENI. CDR3 residues: CASSPIKGDFYSGNTIYF. The DNA of the CDR3 is TGTGCCAGCTCCCCAATAAAAGGGGACTTTTACTCTGGAAACACCATATATTTT.

The rearrangement joins TRBV28 to TRBJ1-3; 9 positions match TRBD1. V gave up 5 bases and J gave up 2 bases; unmatched junction bases: 10. This CDR3 contains 17 residues. Germline V gene sequence: CDR1 MDHEN, CDR2 SYDVKM. CDR3 protein: CASSHQPGQGPGNTIYF. CDR3 sequence (DNA): TGTGCCAGCAGTCACCAACCGGGACAGGGACCTGGAAACACCATATATTTT. The full variable domain, its missing parts supplied by reference TRBV28 and TRBJ1-3, is DVKVTQSSRYLVKRTGEKVFLECVQDMDHENMFWYRQDPGLGLRLIYFSYDVKMKEKGDIPEGYSVSREKKERFSLILESASTNQTSMYLCASSHQPGQGPGNTIYFGEGSWLTVV.

The J gene is TRBJ2-7, the V gene TRBV19; TRBD2 is a possible D gene (5 bases). Germline CDR1 and CDR2: LNHDA and SQIVND (reference sequence). Trimming cost V 4 bases and J 0 bases, with 10 bases left between them. The CDR3 has 14 residues. The CDR3 DNA follows: TGTGCCAGTAGTAAGGGAGACACCTCCTACGAGCAGTACTTC. Its protein product is CASSKGDTSYEQYF.

The V call is TRBV7-6, the J call TRBJ2-2; no firm D call. Trimming removed 5 bases at V and 6 bases at J, with 13 bases between. The CDR3 loop spans 14 amino acids. The germline V gene encodes CDR1 SGHVS and CDR2 FNYEAQ. The CDR3 region is CASSPLVSAGELFF. The CDR3 nucleotides are TGTGCCAGCAGCCCTCTCGTCTCCGCCGGGGAGCTGTTTTTT.

This sequence joins TRBV9 and TRBJ2-3, with a tentative D call TRBD1 (5 bases). Germline loops: CDR1 SGDLS, CDR2 YYNGEE. V was shortened by 0 bases and J by 2 bases, with 7 bases between the two germline ends. CDR3 size: 14 residues. The CDR3 region is CASSVEQVTDTQYF. The CDR3 DNA is TGTGCCAGCAGCGTAGAACAGGTCACAGATACGCAGTATTTT.

This clone was observed once. The rearrangement uses TRBV11-2 and TRBJ2-5; 12 bases fit TRBD2. V trimming: 5 bases; J trimming: 5 bases; junction bases outside the gene matches: 12. CDR3 length: 17 residues. CDR1 and CDR2 from the germline V gene are SGHAT and FQNNGV. The CDR3 DNA reads TGTGCCAGCAGCGGGGGGCTAGCGGGAGGGCCGGGGGAGACCCAGTACTTC. Its protein is CASSGGLAGGPGETQYF.

In this sample, this clone turned up a few times. The V gene is TRBV6-6, the J gene TRBJ2-3; D is uncertain. The CDR3 sequence is 13 residues long. V lost 2 bases to trimming and J lost 8 bases, with 11 bases between them. In germline, CDR1 is MNHNY, CDR2 SVGAGI (reference sequence). This CDR3 is CASSYQAAGTQYF. The DNA for the CDR3 is TGTGCCAGCAGTTACCAGGCTGCAGGTACGCAGTATTTT.

The chain has TRBV6-5 and TRBJ2-7; the D gene is possibly TRBD1 (5 bases). The ends were cut back, 0 bases at V and 3 bases at J, with 15 bases in the middle. CDR1 and CDR2 from the germline V gene are MNHEY and SVGAGI. This CDR3 spans 16 amino acids. The CDR3 region is CASSYSSQGWFYEQYF. The CDR3 DNA is TGTGCCAGCAGTTACTCATCCCAGGGATGGTTCTACGAGCAGTACTTC.

This chain connects TRBV6-6 to TRBJ1-4, with TRBD1 matching over 8 bases. The V gene's germline CDR1 is MNHNY and CDR2 SVGAGI (reference sequence). The CDR3 length is 16 residues. V shed 5 bases and J 8 bases; nucleotides not matched to a gene: 13. The CDR3 sequence: CASSLSRQGPREKLFF. The CDR3 nucleotides read TGTGCCAGCAGTCTATCCCGACAGGGGCCGAGAGAAAAACTGTTTTTT.

The V and J genes are TRBV9 and TRBJ2-5; tentative D call: TRBD1 (6 bases). V was cut by 5 bases and J by 2 bases, with 19 bases left in between. This CDR3 region has 16 residues. Germline-derived CDR1 and CDR2 are SGDLS and YYNGEE. The CDR3 here is CASSQGTPRSQETQYF. The CDR3 bases are TGTGCCAGCAGTCAGGGGACACCGAGGAGTCAAGAGACCCAGTACTTC.

The rearrangement uses TRBV11-2 and TRBJ2-7, with D maybe TRBD1 (6 bases). Germline V gene data show CDR1 as SGHAT and CDR2 as FQNNGV. The CDR3 is made up of 16 amino acids. V was cut by 6 bases and J by 0 bases, with 18 bases left in between. CDR3 sequence reads: CASSYSSTGVSYEQYF. The CDR3 DNA reads as TGTGCCAGCAGTTACAGTTCGACAGGCGTCTCCTACGAGCAGTACTTC.

The chain couples TRBV5-1 to TRBJ2-2, with D maybe TRBD2 (5 bases). The V end was cut by 0 bases, the J end by 4 bases, with 16 bases between. In germline, CDR1 is SGHRS, CDR2 YFSETQ. This CDR3 comprises 17 residues. This chain's CDR3 is CASSLAITRVGTGELFF. DNA for the CDR3: TGCGCCAGCAGCTTGGCCATAACGAGGGTCGGCACCGGGGAGCTGTTTTTT.

This chain links TRBV30 with TRBJ1-3, with D hard to call. This CDR3 is 14 amino acids long. Germline CDR1 is GTSNPN and CDR2 is SVGIG (reference sequence). With 5 bases removed from V and 0 bases from J, the gap between germline ends came to 11 bases. The CDR3 protein is CAWRSPNSGNTIYF. In nucleotides, the CDR3 is TGTGCCTGGCGGAGTCCGAACTCTGGAAACACCATATATTTT. Drawing the rest from reference TRBV30 and TRBJ1-3, the complete variable domain is SQTIHQWPATLVQPVGSPLSLECTVEGTSNPNLYWYRQAAGRGLQLLFYSVGIGQISSEVPQNLSASRPQDRQFILSSKKLLLSDSGFYLCAWRSPNSGNTIYFGEGSWLTVV.

CDR3 nucleotide sequence: TGTGCCAGCAGCAAAGCCAATCGGGGGGCGAAGGCCAAAAACATTCAGTACTTC. Protein sequence: CASSKANRGAKAKNIQYF. The chain recombines TRBV21-1 with TRBJ2-4; the D call TRBD2 from the table was never checked on the DNA. TRBV21-1 counts as a pseudogene. This CDR3 contains 18 residues.